The clone carrying this TCR beta chain was found once. Its specificity is unknown. The sample belongs to a study of CD8 T cells in Susac syndrome. Germline CDR1 is MNHEY and CDR2 is SVGEGT. V was shortened by 3 bases and J by 4 bases, with 13 bases between the two germline ends. This CDR3 is 15 amino acids long. General study results and limits: The authors acknowledged that the study's TCR sequencing and HLA analysis involved relatively few individuals.

An input of roughly 0.5 to 1 ug of RNA was subjected to reverse transcription using random hexamers. TCRdb called the immunoSEQ multiplex PCR reads again in MiXCR, with one record for every CDR3 protein. Altogether 110,000 to 150,000 distinct CDR3 sequences are present, 94% being singletons, with the ten largest covering 0.27%. The V gene is TRBV6-2 or TRBV6-3, the J gene TRBJ2-1; D possibly corresponds to TRBD2 (6 bases). The receptor's source is a human donor in good health. The sample was CD8+ T cells from PBMCs. In DNA form, the CDR3 reads TGTGCCAGCAGTTATTCCGGGAGTCGATACAATGAGCAGTTCTTC. This translates into CASSYSGSRYNEQFF.